The clone carrying this T cell receptor beta chain has just a few counts. Its antigen remains unknown. TCRdb independently ran MiXCR on the reads; one entry per CDR3 protein. The data hold about 310,000 distinct CDR3 sequences, with more than 20% observed a single time. This CDR3 is 18 amino acids long. The junction had 11 bases not matched to a gene; V was cut back by 3 bases and J by 1 base. The V gene's germline CDR1 is SGHRS and CDR2 YFSETQ. The sample is drawn from a study of T cell repertoires in cytomegalovirus infection. The overall study: Used in the study were CMV epitopes, some recently identified and HLA-C-restricted, others well-studied and HLA-B-restricted. CMV infection and matching HLA type were both indicated by public TCR beta signatures. Study-level points and caveats: Dominant in the ex vivo response were TCR beta clonotypes restricted by HLA-C and specific for CMV. CMV carriers with the relevant HLA were identified by cumulative public TCR beta family frequency.

The material was cultured PBMCs, obtained from culture after CMV antigen stimulation. The clonotype was recovered from a human donor in good health (CMV status not recorded). Some clones in this sample may be carry-over from other donors' samples. The V and J genes are TRBV5-1 and TRBJ2-4; 9 bases map to TRBD1. CDR3 bases: TGCGCCAGCAGCTCCCAAGGGACAGGGAAGGGGGCCAAAAACATTCAGTACTTC. This translates into CASSSQGTGKGAKNIQYF. The variable domain in full, completed from reference TRBV5-1 and TRBJ2-4, reads KAGVTQTPRYLIKTRGQQVTLSCSPISGHRSVSWYQQTPGQGLQFLFEYFSETQRNKGNFPGRFSGRQFSNSRSEMNVSTLELGDSALYLCASSSQGTGKGAKNIQYFGAGTRLSVL.